A single sample gave rise to the 10 T cell receptor beta chains below, sequenced in a study of control samples from healthy donors and cancer patients. Clones were sequenced by immunoSEQ multiplex PCR, and TCRdb holds only the in-frame ones, with some missing. Altogether about 73,000 clones are present, around 95% being singletons, with the ten largest covering about 6.2%. Sequenced input: blood. These receptors were collected from a middle-aged woman in good health.

This rearrangement joins TRBV11-3 to TRBJ2-1, with D unclear. The CDR3 runs to 16 residues. V was shortened by 1 base and J by 2 bases, with 12 bases between the two germline ends. CDR1 is SGHNT and CDR2 is YENEEA in the germline V gene. In nucleotides, the CDR3 is TGTGCCAGCAGCTTAGTATCTCACCCCCCCTACAATGAGCAGTTCTTC. This translates into CASSLVSHPPYNEQFF.

The V gene is TRBV5-1, the J gene TRBJ1-2; D possibly corresponds to TRBD1 (6 bases). CDR3 length: 16 residues. The V end was cut by 4 bases, the J end by 0 bases, with 16 bases between. Per the germline V gene, CDR1 is SGHRS and CDR2 is YFSETQ. The DNA of the CDR3 is TGCGCCAGCAGCCCCAGTTACAGGGAGACTAACTATGGCTACACCTTC. This encodes CASSPSYRETNYGYTF.

The rearrangement joins TRBV7-9 to TRBJ2-1, with D perhaps TRBD2 (5 bases). The length of the CDR3 is 17 residues. Trimming took 4 bases from V and 1 from J, leaving 17 bases between them. CDR1 and CDR2 from the germline V gene are SEHNR and FQNEAQ (reference sequence). CDR3 sequence (DNA): TGTGCCAGCAGCTCGCGTTCGGGGAGCTTTTCCTACAATGAGCAGTTCTTC. Translation: CASSSRSGSFSYNEQFF.

The chain recombines TRBV27 with TRBJ2-2, with no clear D. The CDR3 loop spans 14 amino acids. Germline assignment: CDR1 MNHEY and CDR2 SMNVEV (reference sequence). The V gene lost 2 bases and the J gene lost 7 bases, with 11 bases spanning the gap. The CDR3 reads CASSLGLGGGELFF. The CDR3 DNA reads TGTGCCAGCAGTTTAGGGCTTGGTGGCGGGGAGCTGTTTTTT.

The chain joins TRBV6-2 or TRBV6-3 to TRBJ1-2; D is unresolved. Trimming shortened V by 0 bases and J by 12 bases, and 17 bases separated the two germline ends. The CDR3 runs to 14 residues. Germline CDR1 MNHEY, CDR2 SVGEGT. This CDR3 is CASSYSITKGRNTF. The CDR3 coding sequence is TGTGCCAGCAGTTACTCGATCACAAAGGGTCGTAACACCTTC.

CDR3: CASSLGSGQPQHF. The CDR3 DNA reads as TGTGCCAGCAGCTTAGGGTCGGGGCAGCCCCAGCATTTT. This sequence joins TRBV7-9 and TRBJ1-5; D remains unclear. Germline values: CDR1 SEHNR, CDR2 FQNEAQ (reference sequence). CDR3 length equals 13 residues. V was cut by 1 base and J by 7 bases, with 8 bases left in between.

The chain links TRBV9 to TRBJ2-1; perhaps D is TRBD1 or TRBD2 (6 bases each). The germline gives CDR1 SGDLS, CDR2 YYNGEE. CDR3 length: 15 amino acids. The V end lost 4 bases, the J end lost 6 bases, and 17 bases lay between the germline ends. CDR3 sequence: CASSPVGGPRNEQFF. The CDR3 DNA is TGTGCCAGCAGCCCGGTAGGGGGGCCCCGCAATGAGCAGTTCTTC.

V gene TRBV11-2 combines with J gene TRBJ1-1, with D uncertain. The CDR3 runs to 12 residues. The germline V gene encodes CDR1 SGHAT and CDR2 FQNNGV. V lost 3 bases, J lost 7 bases, and 9 bases lay in between. The DNA for the CDR3 is TGTGCCAGCAGCTTGAGAACCGTTGAAGCTTTCTTT. It specifies CASSLRTVEAFF.

The table lists this clone with a count of one. The chain links TRBV20-1 to TRBJ1-3; 7 bases are shared with TRBD1. This CDR3 is built from 13 residues. V lost 6 bases and J lost 3; bases outside the gene matches: 5. Germline V gene sequence: CDR1 DFQATT, CDR2 SNEGSKA (reference sequence). Here the CDR3 DNA reads TGCAGTGCCAGTGGGACAGTTGGAAACACCATATATTTT. Translation: CSASGTVGNTIYF.

The CDR3 reads CASSRGIMNTEAFF. The CDR3 DNA sequence: TGTGCCAGCAGCCGCGGGATCATGAACACTGAAGCTTTCTTT. The chain couples TRBV5-6 to TRBJ1-1; D gene ambiguous. The V and J ends lost 4 bases and 0 bases respectively, with 10 bases between them. The CDR3 runs 14 residues. CDR1 SGHDT and CDR2 YYEEEE come from the germline V gene. The full variable domain, completed using reference TRBV5-6 and TRBJ1-1, is DAGVTQSPTHLIKTRGQQVTLRCSPKSGHDTVSWYQQALGQGPQFIFQYYEEEERQRGNFPDRFSGHQFPNYSSELNVNALLLGDSALYLCASSRGIMNTEAFFGQGTRLTVV.